One sample yielded the 13 T cell receptor beta chains listed below, sequenced in a study of shared clonotypes between healthy human individuals (dated by TCRdb to about 2020). To prepare the library, the immunoSEQ multiplex PCR assay was applied. TCRdb provides this immuneACCESS table in a form limited to in-frame rearrangements. Some clones are lacking; in checked studies, under half of them reflect an unresolved V gene, and why the rest are absent is not known. Present in this sample are some 1,100,000 clones, approximately 80% of which were seen just once. The top ten constitute around 0.47% of the sample. The sample comprised memory CD4+ T cells from PBMCs. The cell subset or site label corresponds to: CD45RA-negative fraction. The receptor set was obtained from a man between 18 and 29 years old in good health. Some clones in this sample may be carry-over from other donors' samples.

CDR3: CSVVAGNSYEQYF. In DNA, the CDR3 is TGCAGCGTCGTAGCGGGTAATTCTTACGAGCAGTACTTC. This chain links TRBV29-1 with TRBJ2-7; 7 bases agree with TRBD2. V shed 6 bases, J shed 4 bases, and the junction held 9 bases outside the gene matches. Per germline, CDR1 SQVTM and CDR2 ANQGSEA. This CDR3 is built from 13 residues.

Comment on this clone: The sample has other DNA sequences that encode this CDR3 too. The gene calls are TRBV7-2 and TRBJ1-2, with unresolved D. Trimming pared 5 bases from V and 4 bases from J, leaving 8 bases between. Germline CDR1 and CDR2: SGHTA and FQGNSA. The CDR3 covers 12 residues. The CDR3 loop is CASSPLSYGYTF. CDR3 nucleotides: TGTGCCAGCAGCCCCCTGAGCTATGGCTACACCTTC.

As concerns this clone: A far larger clone is a single base away, which makes a read error likely. Other DNA sequences in this specimen translate into the identical CDR3. The chain uses TRBV5-1 and TRBJ2-5, with D hard to call. The J call is in doubt because the DNA end fits TRBJ2-7 better. This CDR3 has 11 residues. Germline CDR1 and CDR2: SGHRS and YFSETQ. Here the CDR3 DNA reads TGCGCCAGCAGCTCCACCTACGAGCAGTACTTC. Protein: CASSSTYEQYF.

The chain carries TRBV18 and TRBJ2-1; D is undetermined. V lost 5 bases, J lost 5 bases, and 10 bases lay in between. In germline, CDR1 is KGHSH, CDR2 LQKENI. The CDR3 spans 13 residues. This CDR3 reads CASSLGPDNEQFF. In DNA form, the CDR3 reads TGTGCCAGCTCATTGGGCCCGGACAATGAGCAGTTCTTC. Full variable domain (remainder filled in from reference TRBV18 and TRBJ2-1): NAGVMQNPRHLVRRRGQEARLRCSPMKGHSHVYWYRQLPEEGLKFMVYLQKENIIDESGMPKERFSAEFPKEGPSILRIQQVVRGDSAAYFCASSLGPDNEQFFGPGTRLTVL.

This clone was observed a single time. The chain employs TRBV29-1 and TRBJ2-2; TRBD1 is a possible D gene (6 bases). The V and J ends lost 5 bases and 0 bases respectively, with 13 bases between them. The CDR3 covers 15 residues. Germline V gene sequence: CDR1 SQVTM, CDR2 ANQGSEA. The CDR3 DNA is TGCAGCGTTATCTTCGGGACACCGAACACCGGGGAGCTGTTTTTT. Translation gives CSVIFGTPNTGELFF.

V gene TRBV29-1 combines with J gene TRBJ2-7, with 7 positions matching TRBD2. This CDR3 comprises 12 residues. V dropped 5 bases and J dropped 2; count of bases not matched to a gene: 3. Looked up from germline, CDR1 is SQVTM and CDR2 is ANQGSEA. The CDR3 is CSVKGGAYEQYF. DNA of the CDR3: TGCAGCGTTAAGGGAGGGGCCTACGAGCAGTACTTC.

The chain joins TRBV5-5 to TRBJ1-2; maybe TRBD1 (5 bases). V dropped 0 bases and J dropped 7 bases, with 10 bases sitting between them. This CDR3 has 13 amino acids. The V gene's germline CDR1 is SGHKS and CDR2 YYEKEE (reference sequence). CDR3 in amino acids: CASSLERGGGYTF. The CDR3 coding sequence is TGTGCCAGCAGCTTGGAAAGGGGCGGTGGCTACACCTTC.

J is TRBJ2-1 and V is TRBV5-1; 14 bases match TRBD2. The length of the CDR3 is 16 residues. V trimming: 1 base; J trimming: 6 bases; junction bases outside the gene matches: 3. CDR1 is SGHRS, CDR2 YFSETQ, per germline. DNA for the CDR3: TGCGCCAGCAGCTTGACCGGGACTAGCGGGAGCAATGAGCAGTTCTTC. It encodes CASSLTGTSGSNEQFF.

This chain joins TRBV2 and TRBJ2-5; the D gene is possibly TRBD1 (5 bases). V shed 6 bases and J shed 5 bases, with 10 bases lying between them. There are 12 residues in the CDR3. Germline V gene sequence: CDR1 SNHLY, CDR2 FYNNEI. CDR3 DNA: TGTGCCAGCAGGGACCCAGGGGAGACCCAGTACTTC. This codes for CASRDPGETQYF.

The chain employs TRBV7-2 and TRBJ2-3, with unresolved D. CDR3 length equals 14 residues. Per germline, CDR1 SGHTA and CDR2 FQGNSA. V lost 2 bases and J 2 bases, leaving 8 bases between the germline ends. CDR3 sequence reads: CASSLTTYTDTQYF. CDR3 DNA: TGTGCCAGCAGCTTAACAACTTACACAGATACGCAGTATTTT.

For this clone: This may stem from a read error, because a much larger clone lies one nucleotide away. The V call is TRBV7-3, the J call TRBJ2-5; D perhaps matches TRBD2 (7 bases). Trimming took off 2 bases at V and 4 bases at J, with 8 bases between the two ends. The V gene's germline CDR1 is SGHTA and CDR2 FQGTGA. The CDR3 length is 13 residues. The CDR3 here is CASSLRGAETQYF. The CDR3 region has the DNA TGTGCCAGCAGCTTACGGGGGGCAGAGACCCAGTACTTC.

The J gene is TRBJ2-7, the V gene TRBV28; D perhaps matches TRBD2 (6 bases). Germline CDR1 MDHEN, CDR2 SYDVKM. The CDR3 extends over 11 amino acids. The germline V and J ends were trimmed by 8 bases and 7 bases, with 12 bases remaining between them. CDR3 nucleotide sequence: TGTGCCAGCCTAAGTGCGGGAGAGCAGTACTTC. This translates into CASLSAGEQYF.

J is TRBJ1-1 and V is TRBV12-5; the D gene is possibly TRBD1 (6 bases). V lost 4 bases, J lost 5 bases, and 11 bases lay in between. Germline CDR1 and CDR2: LGHNT and FRNRAP. This CDR3 contains 13 residues. The DNA for the CDR3 is TGTGCTAGTGGTTACAGGGAAGGGACTGAAGCTTTCTTT. This sequence encodes CASGYREGTEAFF.